Below are 26 T cell receptor beta chains sequenced from a single sample in a study of somatic mutations in cytotoxic T cells in rheumatoid arthritis. This table comes from immunoSEQ multiplex PCR, and its TCRdb copy is limited to in-frame clones, with some not included. Altogether roughly 30,000 clones are present, approximately 86% being singletons, with the ten largest covering less than 9.5%. Sample: CD8+ T cells sorted from blood. The receptors come from an adult with rheumatoid arthritis.

This clone was seen a handful of times. The rearrangement uses TRBV25-1 and TRBJ2-2, with 11 bases lining up with TRBD2. J gave up 6 bases and V 4 bases, and 7 bases lay outside the gene matches. There are 16 residues in the CDR3. Germline CDR1 and CDR2: MGHDK and SYGVNS. The CDR3 protein is CASSVGTSGKAGELFF. CDR3 in DNA: TGTGCCAGCAGTGTCGGGACTAGCGGTAAAGCCGGGGAGCTGTTTTTT. The full variable domain, completed using reference TRBV25-1 and TRBJ2-2, is EADIYQTPRYLVIGTGKKITLECSQTMGHDKMYWYQQDPGMELHLIHYSYGVNSTEKGDLSSESTVSRIRTEHFPLTLESARPSHTSQYLCASSVGTSGKAGELFFGEGSRLTVL.

This rearrangement joins TRBV19 to TRBJ1-2; 11 positions match TRBD1. CDR1 is LNHDA, CDR2 SQIVND, per germline (reference sequence). V dropped 5 bases and J dropped 8; count of bases not matched to a gene: 7. CDR3 length: 14 amino acids. CDR3 in DNA: TGTGCCAGTAGTCCTGGGACAGGGGGGTACGGCTACACCTTC. Amino acids: CASSPGTGGYGYTF.

This clone was seen a few times. The chain carries TRBV7-9 and TRBJ1-1; unclear D gene. The CDR3 is 15 amino acids. Trimming left V 1 base short and J 1 base short, with 10 bases between. Looked up from germline, CDR1 is SEHNR and CDR2 is FQNEAQ (reference sequence). The CDR3 here is CASSLGIGWNTEAFF. The CDR3 region has the DNA TGTGCCAGCAGCTTAGGGATCGGTTGGAACACTGAAGCTTTCTTT.

V gene TRBV28 combines with J gene TRBJ2-7; 9 bases are a match to TRBD2. The V gene's germline CDR1 is MDHEN and CDR2 SYDVKM. J gave up 3 bases and V 7 bases, and 10 bases lay outside the gene matches. The CDR3 sequence is 15 residues long. As DNA, the CDR3 is TGTGCCAGCAACCCACCGGGACTAGCTAGCTACGAGCAGTACTTC. It encodes CASNPPGLASYEQYF.

The CDR3 loop reads CASSTPTGDYNEQFF. The DNA for the CDR3 is TGTGCCAGCAGCACTCCGACAGGGGATTACAATGAGCAGTTCTTC. The V and J genes are TRBV7-3 and TRBJ2-1, with TRBD1 matching 8 bases. CDR3 length equals 15 residues. Germline CDR1 is SGHTA and CDR2 is FQGTGA. The ends lost 5 bases at V and 4 bases at J; junction bases unmatched: 7. Combining the CDR3 with reference TRBV7-3 and TRBJ2-1 gives the whole variable domain GAGVSQTPSNKVTEKGKYVELRCDPISGHTALYWYRQSLGQGPEFLIYFQGTGAADDSGLPNDRFFAVRPEGSVSTLKIQRTERGDSAVYLCASSTPTGDYNEQFFGPGTRLTVL.

This chain links TRBV27 with TRBJ2-2; 7 bases line up with TRBD2. The junction had 4 bases not matched to a gene; V was cut back by 4 bases and J by 5 bases. Germline loops: CDR1 MNHEY, CDR2 SMNVEV (reference sequence). The CDR3 is 14 amino acids. The CDR3 is CASSSGGYTGELFF. In DNA form, the CDR3 reads TGTGCCAGCAGTTCCGGGGGGTATACCGGGGAGCTGTTTTTT.

The chain carries TRBV19 and TRBJ2-5; 10 bases are a match to TRBD1. The CDR3 extends over 15 amino acids. The V segment lost 4 bases and the J segment 4 bases; nucleotides outside the gene matches: 6. Per the germline V gene, CDR1 is LNHDA and CDR2 is SQIVND (reference sequence). The CDR3 sequence: CASSTGTGVRETQYF. The CDR3 DNA follows: TGTGCCAGTAGTACCGGGACAGGGGTACGAGAGACCCAGTACTTC.

The chain couples TRBV4-2 to TRBJ2-3; D call uncertain. Germline V gives CDR1 LGHNA, CDR2 YNFKEQ. The CDR3 has 17 residues. V lost 0 bases to trimming and J lost 0 bases, with 13 bases between them. The CDR3 sequence: CASSQEGGRPSTDTQYF. CDR3 nucleotides: TGTGCCAGCAGCCAAGAAGGTGGGCGGCCTAGCACAGATACGCAGTATTTT.

The chain couples TRBV2 to TRBJ2-1, with 8 positions matching TRBD1. CDR1 and CDR2 (germline): SNHLY, FYNNEI. This CDR3 spans 15 amino acids. With V trimmed by 1 base and J by 7 bases, 6 bases remained unmatched. The CDR3 protein is CASSEGQGAANEQFF. CDR3 in DNA: TGTGCCAGCAGTGAAGGGCAGGGGGCAGCAAATGAGCAGTTCTTC.

J is TRBJ2-7 and V is TRBV6-1; possible D gene TRBD1, 6 bases. Germline values: CDR1 MNHNS, CDR2 SASEGT. V lost 1 base and J lost 4, with 14 bases in between. The CDR3 runs 15 residues. CDR3 region: CASSEVQGSWYEQYF. CDR3 DNA: TGTGCCAGCAGTGAAGTCCAGGGGTCCTGGTACGAGCAGTACTTC.

The gene calls are TRBV28 and TRBJ2-7; 10 nucleotides line up with TRBD2. CDR3 length equals 14 residues. V trimming: 3 bases; J trimming: 4 bases; junction bases outside the gene matches: 3. Germline V gives CDR1 MDHEN, CDR2 SYDVKM. The CDR3 spells CASSFQTSGYEQYF. The CDR3 DNA reads TGTGCCAGCAGTTTTCAGACTAGCGGGTACGAGCAGTACTTC.

Of note for this clone: Germline is not matched at one junction end, which may reflect a read error. This chain uses TRBV4-3 with TRBJ2-1; D not resolved. The CDR3 is 12 amino acids. The germline CDR1 and CDR2 sequences are LGHNA and YSLEER. CDR3 region: CASSKEDNEQFF. CDR3 coding DNA: TGCGCCAGCAGCAAAGAGGACAATGAGCAGTTCTTC.

V gene TRBV4-1 combines with J gene TRBJ2-4; D not resolved. The germline gives CDR1 MGHRA, CDR2 YSYEKL. This CDR3 region has 15 residues. Trimming removed 0 bases at V and 0 bases at J, with 6 bases between. Here the CDR3 reads CASSQESTAKNIQYF. In DNA form, the CDR3 reads TGCGCCAGCAGCCAAGAAAGCACAGCCAAAAACATTCAGTACTTC.

V usage is TRBV4-2 and J usage is TRBJ2-7; D may be TRBD1 or TRBD2 (5 bases each). This CDR3 spans 15 amino acids. Germline V gene data show CDR1 as LGHNA and CDR2 as YNFKEQ. V was pared by 0 bases and J by 6 bases, with 15 bases between. CDR3 sequence (DNA): TGTGCCAGCAGCCAAGACCCGGGACCCCTTAGCGAGCAGTACTTC. It codes for CASSQDPGPLSEQYF.

In this sample, this clone turned up a few times. This chain uses TRBV2 with TRBJ2-7, with D possibly being TRBD1 (6 bases). The V end was cut by 6 bases, the J end by 3 bases, with 21 bases between. Germline CDR1 is SNHLY and CDR2 is FYNNEI. This CDR3 is 16 amino acids long. In DNA, the CDR3 is TGTGCCAGCAGGACGGACCCAGGCGGACAGTTCTACGAGCAGTACTTC. Translation gives CASRTDPGGQFYEQYF.

The chain is built from TRBV4-2 and TRBJ2-1, with D unclear. The germline CDR1 and CDR2 sequences are LGHNA and YNFKEQ. This CDR3 has 15 residues. Trimming pared 0 bases from V and 4 bases from J, leaving 10 bases between. CDR3 amino acids: CASSQDPSLYNEQFF. The CDR3 coding sequence is TGTGCCAGCAGCCAAGACCCTAGTCTTTACAATGAGCAGTTCTTC.

V usage is TRBV6-6 and J usage is TRBJ2-1, with TRBD2 matching 8 bases. CDR1 is MNHNY, CDR2 SVGAGI, per germline (reference sequence). The CDR3 spans 15 residues. With V trimmed by 2 bases and J by 6 bases, 6 bases remained unmatched. The CDR3 sequence: CASSYELAVPNEQFF. The CDR3 bases are TGTGCCAGCAGTTACGAACTAGCGGTTCCCAATGAGCAGTTCTTC.

This rearrangement joins TRBV16 to TRBJ2-2; D might be TRBD2 (7 bases). The V gene's germline CDR1 is KGHSY and CDR2 FQNENV. This CDR3 is 16 amino acids long. Trimming took off 1 base at V and 4 bases at J, with 13 bases between the two ends. CDR3 DNA: TGTGCCAGCAGCCAATGGGGGGGGCTGGGCACCGGGGAGCTGTTTTTT. Amino acids: CASSQWGGLGTGELFF.

The gene calls are TRBV28 and TRBJ1-2; D perhaps matches TRBD1 (5 bases). This CDR3 comprises 14 residues. Trimming cost V 3 bases and J 4 bases, with 12 bases left between them. The V gene's germline CDR1 is MDHEN and CDR2 SYDVKM. The CDR3 loop is CASSFQGEGYGYTF. DNA of the CDR3: TGTGCCAGCAGTTTCCAGGGAGAAGGCTATGGCTACACCTTC.

The table lists this clone with a count of one. The chain recombines TRBV9 with TRBJ1-4; D unresolved. Trimming took off 0 bases at V and 3 bases at J, with 9 bases between the two ends. The CDR3 is made up of 15 amino acids. Germline CDR1 is SGDLS and CDR2 is YYNGEE. The CDR3 loop is CASSVEAYPNEKLFF. The CDR3 DNA follows: TGTGCCAGCAGCGTAGAGGCGTACCCTAATGAAAAACTGTTTTTT.

This chain joins TRBV12-5 and TRBJ2-2; D ambiguous. The V and J ends lost 6 bases and 4 bases respectively, with 15 bases between them. CDR1 and CDR2 (germline): LGHNT, FRNRAP. This CDR3 comprises 15 residues. CDR3 DNA sequence: TGTGCTAGTGGCTGGGCGCAGGAAATCACCGGGGAGCTGTTTTTT. Its translation is CASGWAQEITGELFF.

The chain carries TRBV5-6 and TRBJ1-4, with 7 bases fitting TRBD1. Germline V lookup: CDR1 SGHDT, CDR2 YYEEEE. The V segment lost 0 bases and the J segment 3 bases; nucleotides outside the gene matches: 5. CDR3 size: 16 residues. This chain's CDR3 is CASSLGGGAANEKLFF. The CDR3 region has the DNA TGTGCCAGCAGCTTGGGAGGGGGCGCGGCTAATGAAAAACTGTTTTTT.

The CDR3 DNA sequence: TGCGCCAGCAGCTTGGATGGCGGGACCACCGGGGAGCTGTTTTTT. It translates to CASSLDGGTTGELFF. The chain recombines TRBV5-1 with TRBJ2-2; TRBD2 is a possible D gene (6 bases). The germline V gene encodes CDR1 SGHRS and CDR2 YFSETQ. The CDR3 covers 15 residues. Trimming stripped 0 bases from V and 4 bases from J, with 10 bases between.

The V and J genes are TRBV28 and TRBJ2-5; D uncertain. Trimming stripped 5 bases from V and 3 bases from J, with 22 bases between. CDR3 length: 17 residues. CDR1 is MDHEN, CDR2 SYDVKM, per germline. CDR3 sequence reads: CASSLPIGSGGEETQYF. The CDR3 DNA sequence: TGTGCCAGCAGTCTCCCCATTGGGTCGGGTGGGGAAGAGACCCAGTACTTC.

The chain recombines TRBV6-4 with TRBJ2-5; TRBD2 might be the D (5 bases). The V gene lost 3 bases and the J gene lost 4 bases, with 15 bases spanning the gap. Germline V gives CDR1 MRHNA, CDR2 SNTAGT. CDR3 length: 15 amino acids. The CDR3 region has the DNA TGTGCCAGCAGTGAAGCCGCGGGCGAGGTAGAGACCCAGTACTTC. This encodes CASSEAAGEVETQYF.

The chain carries TRBV10-3 and TRBJ1-6; D is possibly TRBD1 (5 bases). Looked up from germline, CDR1 is ENHRY and CDR2 is SYGVKD. The ends were cut back, 10 bases at V and 4 bases at J, with 14 bases in the middle. This CDR3 contains 14 residues. The CDR3: CATAGGIYNSPLHF. The CDR3 region has the DNA TGTGCCACAGCTGGGGGGATATATAATTCACCCCTCCACTTT.